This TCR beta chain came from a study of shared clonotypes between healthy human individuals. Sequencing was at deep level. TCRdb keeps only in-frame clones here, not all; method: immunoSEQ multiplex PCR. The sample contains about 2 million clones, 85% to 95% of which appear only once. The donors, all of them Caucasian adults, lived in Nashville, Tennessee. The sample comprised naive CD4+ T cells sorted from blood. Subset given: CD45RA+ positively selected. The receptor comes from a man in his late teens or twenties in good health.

CDR3 sequence: CASREGPHGGELFF. As DNA, the CDR3 is TGTGCCAGTAGGGAGGGACCACATGGCGGGGAGCTGTTTTTT. The J gene is TRBJ2-2, the V gene TRBV19, with D possibly being TRBD2 (6 bases). CDR1 and CDR2 (germline): LNHDA, SQIVND (reference sequence). V dropped 6 bases and J dropped 7 bases, with 15 bases sitting between them. The CDR3 extends over 14 amino acids.